This TCR beta chain was retrieved from a study of brain T cells in children with intractable seizures. The CDR3 consists of 12 residues. Trimming stripped 6 bases from V and 7 bases from J, with 10 bases between. Germline loops: CDR1 MNHEY, CDR2 SMNVEV (reference sequence). Overall study results and limits: Clones missing pre-surgery may reflect undersampling of that blood sample. Patients' HCMV serostatus was unknown; virus specificity rests on CDR3 similarity alone.

The assay was immunoSEQ multiplex PCR, and TCRdb's table has in-frame clones only and misses some. The profile covers 100,000 to 120,000 clones, with 90% to 95% appearing a single time and about 3.8% taken by the ten largest. Sequencing was limited to surgery cases with top T cell transcript signatures in brain tissue. Before surgery, patients took at least one anti-epileptic drug. For this clone: No antigen is known for it.

The sample here was peripheral blood, taken at surgery. The sequence was obtained from a boy under two years old with hemimegalencephaly and intractable seizures. This chain uses TRBV27 with TRBJ1-5; D ambiguous. In nucleotides, the CDR3 is TGTGCCAGCAGAATGGGAGGGCAGCCCCAGCATTTT. Translating gives CASRMGGQPQHF.